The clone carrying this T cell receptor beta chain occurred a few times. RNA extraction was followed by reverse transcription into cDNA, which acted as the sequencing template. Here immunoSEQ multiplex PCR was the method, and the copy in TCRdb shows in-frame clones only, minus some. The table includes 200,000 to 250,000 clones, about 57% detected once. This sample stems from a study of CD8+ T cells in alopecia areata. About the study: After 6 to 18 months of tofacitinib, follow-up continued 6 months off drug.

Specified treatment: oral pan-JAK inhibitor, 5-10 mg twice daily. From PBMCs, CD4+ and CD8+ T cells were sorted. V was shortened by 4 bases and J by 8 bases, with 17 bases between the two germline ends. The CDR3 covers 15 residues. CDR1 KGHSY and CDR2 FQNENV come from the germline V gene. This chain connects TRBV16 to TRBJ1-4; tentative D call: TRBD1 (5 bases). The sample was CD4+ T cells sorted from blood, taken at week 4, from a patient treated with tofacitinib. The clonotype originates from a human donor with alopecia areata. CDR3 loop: CASSPPGPKREKLFF. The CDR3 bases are TGTGCCAGCAGCCCCCCGGGACCAAAGAGGGAAAAACTGTTTTTT.